This TCR beta chain derives from a study of shared T cell receptors in the human thymus. This CDR3 is built from 17 residues. The trim removed 0 bases at V and 0 bases at J, leaving 5 bases unmatched. The germline V gene encodes CDR1 WNHNN and CDR2 SYGVQD (reference sequence). Sequenced by immunoSEQ multiplex PCR; TCRdb stores in-frame clones only, minus some. The profile shows more than 300,000 clones, around 95% of them singletons. This receptor was obtained from a human donor. The chain has TRBV10-1 and TRBJ2-1, with 7 bases fitting TRBD2. Sequenced: thymocytes. The CDR3 loop is CASSESGGTASYNEQFF. CDR3 DNA: TGCGCCAGCAGTGAGTCGGGGGGGACTGCCTCCTACAATGAGCAGTTCTTC.